What follows is one T cell receptor (beta chain) and its context. The antigen is not known. Sequence at one end of the junction differs from germline and may be a read error. The sample is drawn from a study of blood T cells in healthy people across ages. Broader study findings: The recorded TCR beta diversity per million T cells decreased in a roughly linear manner with age.

The CDR3 loop spans 16 amino acids. Germline lookup yields CDR1 SEHNR and CDR2 FQNEAQ (reference sequence). Alongside a J-beta primer mix, a sample-barcoded 5' primer served in a second PCR lasting roughly 7 to 11 cycles. Paired-end reads containing CDR3 totaled no fewer than 3 million for each sample. TCRdb ran MiXCR on the 5' RACE reads and lists one entry per CDR3 protein. Among about 720,000 distinct CDR3 sequences listed, approximately 22% were seen once. The chain carries TRBV7-9 and TRBJ1-2; unclear D gene. Sequences were obtained from blood. The receptor's source is a man aged 70-80 years in good health. The CDR3: CASSNLAEGSNNGYTF. In DNA, the CDR3 is TGTGCCAGCAGCAACCTAGCCGAAGGGTCTAACAATGGCTACACCTTC. Using reference TRBV7-9 and TRBJ1-2 for the parts outside the CDR3, the full variable domain is DTGVSQNPRHKITKRGQNVTFRCDPISEHNRLYWYRQTLGQGPEFLTYFQNEAQLEKSRLLSDRFSAERPKGSFSTLEIQRTEQGDSAMYLCASSNLAEGSNNGYTFGSGTRLTVV.